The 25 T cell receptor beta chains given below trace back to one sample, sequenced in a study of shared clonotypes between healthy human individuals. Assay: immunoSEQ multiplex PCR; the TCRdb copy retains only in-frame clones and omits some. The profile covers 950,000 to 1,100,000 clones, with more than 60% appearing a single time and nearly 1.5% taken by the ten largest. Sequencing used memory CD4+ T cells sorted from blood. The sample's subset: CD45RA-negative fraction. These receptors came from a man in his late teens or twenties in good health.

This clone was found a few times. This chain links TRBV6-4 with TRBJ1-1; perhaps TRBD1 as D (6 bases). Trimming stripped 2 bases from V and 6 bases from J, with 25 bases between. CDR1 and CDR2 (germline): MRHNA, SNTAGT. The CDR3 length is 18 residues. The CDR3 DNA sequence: TGTGCCAGCAGTGACCCTTACACAGGGACGATTGCGGGCTCTGAAGCTTTCTTT. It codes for CASSDPYTGTIAGSEAFF.

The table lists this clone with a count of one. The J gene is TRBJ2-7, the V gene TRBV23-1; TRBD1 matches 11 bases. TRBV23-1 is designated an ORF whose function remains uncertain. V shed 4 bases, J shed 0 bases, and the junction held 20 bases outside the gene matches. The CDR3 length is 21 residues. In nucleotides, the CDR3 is TGCGCCAGCAGTCTCGTAAAAACCGGGACAGGGGGATACCGCCGCTCCTACGAGCAGTACTTC. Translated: CASSLVKTGTGGYRRSYEQYF.

The CDR3 loop is CASREADRGRREQYF. CDR3 coding DNA: TGCGCCAGCAGGGAAGCGGACAGGGGGCGAAGGGAGCAGTACTTC. V and J are TRBV5-1 and TRBJ2-7; the match to TRBD1 covers 11 bases. This CDR3 contains 15 residues. The germline V gene encodes CDR1 SGHRS and CDR2 YFSETQ. The V gene end was trimmed by 5 bases and the J gene end by 7 bases; junction bases not matched to a gene: 11.

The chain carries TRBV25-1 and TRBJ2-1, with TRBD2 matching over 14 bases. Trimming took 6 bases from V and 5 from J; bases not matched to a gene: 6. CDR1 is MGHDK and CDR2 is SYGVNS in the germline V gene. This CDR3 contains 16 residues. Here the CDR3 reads CASRTGLAGVNNEQFF. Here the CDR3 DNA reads TGTGCCAGCAGGACGGGACTAGCGGGGGTAAACAATGAGCAGTTCTTC.

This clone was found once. Here the CDR3 reads CASTPRGVSYEQYF. The CDR3 DNA is TGTGCCAGCACCCCAAGAGGGGTATCCTACGAGCAGTACTTC. The chain carries TRBV6-5 and TRBJ2-7; D may match TRBD1 or TRBD2 (5 bases each). This CDR3 region has 14 residues. V lost 7 bases and J lost 1, with 14 bases in between. Looked up from germline, CDR1 is MNHEY and CDR2 is SVGAGI.

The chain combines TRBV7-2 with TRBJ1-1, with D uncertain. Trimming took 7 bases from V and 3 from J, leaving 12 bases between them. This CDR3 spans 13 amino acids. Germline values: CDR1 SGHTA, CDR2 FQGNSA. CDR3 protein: CASTPGSHTEAFF. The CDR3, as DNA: TGTGCCAGCACCCCGGGGTCCCACACTGAAGCTTTCTTT.

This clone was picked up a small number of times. CDR3 amino acids: CASSPSRLAGAPEGGELFF. CDR3 coding DNA: TGTGCCAGCAGCCCAAGTCGACTAGCGGGGGCCCCGGAAGGCGGGGAGCTGTTTTTT. J is TRBJ2-2 and V is TRBV11-3; 12 positions agree with TRBD2. CDR3 size: 19 residues. Looked up from germline, CDR1 is SGHNT and CDR2 is YENEEA. Unmatched junction bases numbered 17, after V lost 5 bases and J lost 7 bases.

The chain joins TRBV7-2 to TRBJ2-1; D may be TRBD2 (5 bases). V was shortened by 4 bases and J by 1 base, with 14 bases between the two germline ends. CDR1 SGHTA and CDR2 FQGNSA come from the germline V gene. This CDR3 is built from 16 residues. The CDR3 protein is CASSSSLLGSYNEQFF. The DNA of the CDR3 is TGTGCCAGCAGCTCAAGCTTACTAGGATCCTACAATGAGCAGTTCTTC.

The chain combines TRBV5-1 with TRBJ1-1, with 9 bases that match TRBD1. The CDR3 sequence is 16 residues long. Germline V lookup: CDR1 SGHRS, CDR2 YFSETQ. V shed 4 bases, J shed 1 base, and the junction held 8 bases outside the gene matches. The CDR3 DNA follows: TGCGCCAGCAGCGCAGGGACAGGGCCTAGGAACACTGAAGCTTTCTTT. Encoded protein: CASSAGTGPRNTEAFF.

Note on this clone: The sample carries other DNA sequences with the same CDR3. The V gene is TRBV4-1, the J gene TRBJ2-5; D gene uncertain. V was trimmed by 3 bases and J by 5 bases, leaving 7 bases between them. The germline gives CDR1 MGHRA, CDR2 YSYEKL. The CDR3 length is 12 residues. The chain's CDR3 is CASSQPLETQYF. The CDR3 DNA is TGCGCCAGCAGCCAGCCCTTGGAGACCCAGTACTTC.

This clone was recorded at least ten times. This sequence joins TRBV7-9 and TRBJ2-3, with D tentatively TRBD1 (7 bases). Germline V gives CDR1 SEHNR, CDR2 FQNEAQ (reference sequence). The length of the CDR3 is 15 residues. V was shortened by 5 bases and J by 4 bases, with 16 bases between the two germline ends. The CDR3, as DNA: TGTGCCAGCAGCCCACAGGGGCGCGGGGCAGATACGCAGTATTTT. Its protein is CASSPQGRGADTQYF.

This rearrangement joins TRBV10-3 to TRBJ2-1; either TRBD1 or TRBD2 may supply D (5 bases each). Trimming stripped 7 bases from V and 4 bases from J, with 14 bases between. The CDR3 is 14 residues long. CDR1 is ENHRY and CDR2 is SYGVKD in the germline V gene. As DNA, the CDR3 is TGTGCCATCAACCCGGGGCCCTCATACAATGAGCAGTTCTTC. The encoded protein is CAINPGPSYNEQFF.

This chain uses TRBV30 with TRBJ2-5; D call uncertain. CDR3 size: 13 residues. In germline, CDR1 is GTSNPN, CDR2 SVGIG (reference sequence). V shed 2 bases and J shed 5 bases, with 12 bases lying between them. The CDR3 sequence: CAWSHGSRETQYF. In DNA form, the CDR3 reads TGTGCCTGGAGTCACGGCAGTCGGGAGACCCAGTACTTC. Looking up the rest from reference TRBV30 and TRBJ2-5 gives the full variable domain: SQTIHQWPATLVQPVGSPLSLECTVEGTSNPNLYWYRQAAGRGLQLLFYSVGIGQISSEVPQNLSASRPQDRQFILSSKKLLLSDSGFYLCAWSHGSRETQYFGPGTRLLVL.

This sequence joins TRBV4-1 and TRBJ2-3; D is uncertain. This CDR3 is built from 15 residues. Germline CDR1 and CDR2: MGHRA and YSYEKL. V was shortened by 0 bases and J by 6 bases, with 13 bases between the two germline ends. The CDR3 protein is CASSQDSGGWDTQYF. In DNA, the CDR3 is TGCGCCAGCAGCCAAGATTCAGGCGGCTGGGATACGCAGTATTTT.

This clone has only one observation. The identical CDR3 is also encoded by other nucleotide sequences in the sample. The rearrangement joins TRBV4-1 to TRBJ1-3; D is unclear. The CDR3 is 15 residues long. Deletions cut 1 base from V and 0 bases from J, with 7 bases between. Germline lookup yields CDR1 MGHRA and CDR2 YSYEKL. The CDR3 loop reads CASSQGPSSGNTIYF. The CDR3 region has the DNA TGCGCCAGCAGCCAAGGGCCGAGCTCTGGAAACACCATATATTTT.

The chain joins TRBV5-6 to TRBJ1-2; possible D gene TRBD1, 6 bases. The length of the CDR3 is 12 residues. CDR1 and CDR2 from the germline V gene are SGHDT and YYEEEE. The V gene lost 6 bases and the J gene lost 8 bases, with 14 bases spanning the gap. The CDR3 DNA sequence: TGTGCCAGCACGCGGACAACAGGGGGCTACACCTTC. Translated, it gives CASTRTTGGYTF.

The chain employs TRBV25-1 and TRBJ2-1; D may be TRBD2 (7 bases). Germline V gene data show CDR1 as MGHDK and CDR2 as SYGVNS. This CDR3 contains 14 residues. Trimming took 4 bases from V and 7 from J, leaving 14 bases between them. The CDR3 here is CASSGGGAGNEQFF. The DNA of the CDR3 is TGTGCCAGCAGTGGTGGGGGGGCCGGGAATGAGCAGTTCTTC.

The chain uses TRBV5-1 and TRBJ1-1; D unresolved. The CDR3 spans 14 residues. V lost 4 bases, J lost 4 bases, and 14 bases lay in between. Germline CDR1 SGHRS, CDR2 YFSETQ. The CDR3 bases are TGCGCCAGCAGCCAAGGACTCGGCTCCACTGAAGCTTTCTTT. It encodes CASSQGLGSTEAFF.

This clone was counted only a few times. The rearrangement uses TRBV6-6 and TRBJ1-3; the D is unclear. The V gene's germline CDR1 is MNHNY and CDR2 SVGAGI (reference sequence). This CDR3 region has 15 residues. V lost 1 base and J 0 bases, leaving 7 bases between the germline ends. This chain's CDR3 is CASSYWTGSGNTIYF. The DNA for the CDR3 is TGTGCCAGCAGTTACTGGACGGGCTCTGGAAACACCATATATTTT.

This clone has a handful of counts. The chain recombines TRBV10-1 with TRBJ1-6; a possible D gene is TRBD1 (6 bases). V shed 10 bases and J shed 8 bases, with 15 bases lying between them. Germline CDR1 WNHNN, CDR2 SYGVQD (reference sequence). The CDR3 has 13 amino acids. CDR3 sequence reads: CATRDTRDSPLHF. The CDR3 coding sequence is TGCGCCACCAGGGACACCCGGGATTCACCCCTCCACTTT.

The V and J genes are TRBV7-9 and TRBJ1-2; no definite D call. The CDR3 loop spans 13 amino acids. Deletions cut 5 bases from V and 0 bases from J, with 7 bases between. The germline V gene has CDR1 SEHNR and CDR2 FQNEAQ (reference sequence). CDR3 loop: CASSHNANYGYTF. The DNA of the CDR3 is TGTGCCAGCAGCCATAACGCTAACTATGGCTACACCTTC.

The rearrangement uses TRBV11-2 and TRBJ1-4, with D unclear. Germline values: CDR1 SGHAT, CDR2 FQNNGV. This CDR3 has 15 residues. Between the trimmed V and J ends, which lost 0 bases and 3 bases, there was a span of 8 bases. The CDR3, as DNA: TGTGCCAGCAGCTTAGATGGATTATCTAATGAAAAACTGTTTTTT. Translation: CASSLDGLSNEKLFF.

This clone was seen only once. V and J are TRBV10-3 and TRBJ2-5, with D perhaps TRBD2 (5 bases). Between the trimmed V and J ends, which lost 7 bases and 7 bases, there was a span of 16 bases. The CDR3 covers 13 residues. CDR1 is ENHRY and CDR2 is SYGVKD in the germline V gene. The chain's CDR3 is CAITTEVTATQYF. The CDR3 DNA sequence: TGTGCCATCACTACGGAGGTCACAGCGACCCAGTACTTC.

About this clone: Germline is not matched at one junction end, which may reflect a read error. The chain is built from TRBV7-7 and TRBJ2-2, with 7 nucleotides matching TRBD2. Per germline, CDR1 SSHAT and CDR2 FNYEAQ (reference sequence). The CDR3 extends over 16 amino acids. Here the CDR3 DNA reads TGTGCTAGCAGACCTCTAGCGGCGAATACCCCCGGGGAGCTGTTTTTT. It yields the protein CASRPLAANTPGELFF.

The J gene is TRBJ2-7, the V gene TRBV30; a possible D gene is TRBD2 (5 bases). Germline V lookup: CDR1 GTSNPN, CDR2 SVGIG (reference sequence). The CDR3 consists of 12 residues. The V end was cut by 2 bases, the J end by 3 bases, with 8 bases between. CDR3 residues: CAWSQRLYEQYF. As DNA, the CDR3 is TGTGCCTGGAGTCAGCGGCTCTACGAGCAGTACTTC.